Listed below are T cell receptor beta chains from one sample, sequenced in a study of graft-versus-host responses after intestinal transplantation. Here immunoSEQ multiplex PCR was the method, and the copy in TCRdb shows in-frame clones only, minus some. This table holds some 120,000 clones, 90% to 95% found once. These receptors lack a known antigen. Here the sequenced sample was unstimulated CD4+ T cells sorted from spleen or lymph node cells, taken before intestinal transplant. These receptors were taken from a human donor who received an intestinal transplant. The conserved cysteine and the conserved F or W are not part of the CDR3 here.

j_call v_call cdr3_aa
TRBJ2-7 TRBV27 ASSYMVGQGIEQY
TRBJ2-7 TRBV2 ASMRLAGHEQY
TRBJ1-6 TRBV11-1 ASSRQSSYNSPLH
TRBJ2-4 TRBV5-1 ASSPGTAIAKNIQY
TRBJ1-5 TRBV19 ASSIEVRGKGQPQH
TRBJ2-7 TRBV7-6 ASSLGQGASEQY
TRBJ2-3 TRBV5-1 ASSTNSGELTDTQY
TRBJ2-2 TRBV5-4 ASSLMGNTGELF
TRBJ2-7 TRBV11-2 ASSSGEGGSYEQY
TRBJ1-2 TRBV5-1 ASSLTPTGDGYT
TRBJ2-6 TRBV11-2 ASSLTPGANVLT
TRBJ2-7 TRBV7-9 ASSLVPGRNYEQY
TRBJ2-2 TRBV9 ASSRRTGTDTGELF
TRBJ2-7 TRBV6-1 ASSGRLGPYEQY
TRBJ2-7 TRBV4-1 ASSPRDRINEQY
TRBJ2-2 TRBV5-1 ASSLGAGNTGELF
TRBJ2-5 TRBV5-4 ASSPDPSAETQY
TRBJ2-1 TRBV11-3 ASQTTSSYNEQF
TRBJ1-2 TRBV5-1 ASSLEGDRSYGYT
TRBJ1-6 TRBV7-8 ASSLLPPGVNSPLH
TRBJ1-3 TRBV25-1 ASRQTGVSGNTIY
TRBJ1-1 TRBV6-1 ASSDSLLGFTQGGTEAF
TRBJ1-1 TRBV29-1 SVIKDTEAF
TRBJ2-1 TRBV7-9 ASASPPNRNEQF
TRBJ2-7 TRBV6-1 ASGRQRTYEQY
TRBJ2-3 TRBV4-1 ASSQRDRSSTDTQY
TRBJ1-1 TRBV18 ASSPLTGGGTEAF
TRBJ1-2 TRBV11-3 ASSPPPGQGNYGYT
TRBJ2-6 TRBV7-8 ASSLRLAGGSGANVLT
TRBJ1-1 TRBV29-1 SVVRSGGGNTEAF
TRBJ2-5 TRBV4-1 ASSSRHRDSKETQY
TRBJ2-3 TRBV2 ASSPRPSLTDTQY
TRBJ2-3 TRBV12-5 ASGFGRGDTDTQY
TRBJ2-5 TRBV30 AWSVRGGTETQY
TRBJ2-5 TRBV10-3 ATTSGGEETQY
TRBJ2-6 TRBV9 ASSASLRPGANVLT
TRBJ2-3 TRBV6-5 ASSYSGGPTDTQY
TRBJ1-6 TRBV15 ATSQNRDSPLH
TRBJ1-6 TRBV19 ASNLGQGNSPLH
TRBJ2-1 TRBV2 AVRTGGNDEQF
TRBJ2-1 TRBV7-6 ASSLGTGLVYYNEQF
TRBJ1-2 TRBV4-1 ASSHRWEGNYGYT
TRBJ2-3 TRBV7-2 ASSFSPTQY
TRBJ2-5 TRBV2 ASNRLYQETQY
TRBJ2-5 TRBV5-4 ASSLDSRASETQY
TRBJ1-2 TRBV29-1 SVEGTPTHRYGYT
TRBJ1-2 TRBV19 ASSRTGGGLGYT
TRBJ1-1 TRBV10-3 AISGRDTEAF
TRBJ2-5 TRBV2 ASSERTRLGETQY
TRBJ1-1 TRBV6-5 AGEWMEAGAF
TRBJ1-4 TRBV5-3 ARSFGGQGIEKLF
TRBJ1-5 TRBV6-1 ASSDVGRGLDQPQH
TRBJ2-7 TRBV18 ASSPTGGVYEQY
TRBJ1-2 TRBV6-5 ASSYAAGQGYGYT
TRBJ1-4 TRBV19 ASSPLWGNDEKLF
TRBJ2-5 TRBV5-1 ASSSIGQETQY
TRBJ2-1 TRBV4-2 ASSQDKGTGYYNEQF
TRBJ1-1 TRBV6-1 ASIVMNTEAF
TRBJ2-5 TRBV7-9 ASSLGAGTSGAEETQY
TRBJ2-7 TRBV10-3 AIGQGNYEQY